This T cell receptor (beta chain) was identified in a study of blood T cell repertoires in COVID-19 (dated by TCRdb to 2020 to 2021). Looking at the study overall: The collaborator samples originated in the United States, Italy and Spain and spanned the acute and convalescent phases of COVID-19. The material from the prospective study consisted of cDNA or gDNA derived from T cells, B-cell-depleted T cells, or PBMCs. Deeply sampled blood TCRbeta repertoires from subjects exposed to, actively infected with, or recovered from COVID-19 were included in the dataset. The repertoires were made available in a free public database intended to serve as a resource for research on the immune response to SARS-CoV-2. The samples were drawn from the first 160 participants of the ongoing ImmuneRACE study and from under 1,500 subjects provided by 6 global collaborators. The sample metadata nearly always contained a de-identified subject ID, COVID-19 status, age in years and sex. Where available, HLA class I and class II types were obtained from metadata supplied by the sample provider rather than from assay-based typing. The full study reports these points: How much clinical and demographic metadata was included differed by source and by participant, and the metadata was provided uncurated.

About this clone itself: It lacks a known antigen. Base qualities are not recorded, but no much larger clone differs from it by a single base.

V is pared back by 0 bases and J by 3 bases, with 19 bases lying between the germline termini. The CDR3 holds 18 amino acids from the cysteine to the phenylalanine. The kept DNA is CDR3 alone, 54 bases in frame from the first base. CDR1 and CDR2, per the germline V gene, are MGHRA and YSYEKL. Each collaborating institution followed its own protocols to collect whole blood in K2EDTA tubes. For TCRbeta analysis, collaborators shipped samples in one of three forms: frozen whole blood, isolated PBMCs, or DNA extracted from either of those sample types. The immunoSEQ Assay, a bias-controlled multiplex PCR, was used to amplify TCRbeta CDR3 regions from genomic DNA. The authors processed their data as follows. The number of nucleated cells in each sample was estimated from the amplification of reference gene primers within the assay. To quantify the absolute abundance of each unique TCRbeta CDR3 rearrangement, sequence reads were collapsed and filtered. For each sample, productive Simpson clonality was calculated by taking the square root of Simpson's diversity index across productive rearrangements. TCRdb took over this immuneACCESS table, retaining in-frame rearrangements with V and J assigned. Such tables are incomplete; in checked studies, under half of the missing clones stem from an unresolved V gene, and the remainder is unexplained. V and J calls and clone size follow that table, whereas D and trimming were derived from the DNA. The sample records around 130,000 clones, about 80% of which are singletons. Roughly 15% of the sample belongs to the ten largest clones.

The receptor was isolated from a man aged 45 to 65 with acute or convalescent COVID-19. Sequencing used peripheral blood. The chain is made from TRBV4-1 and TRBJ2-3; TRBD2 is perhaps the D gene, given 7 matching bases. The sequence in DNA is TGCGCCAGCAGCCAAGATTCCGTGGTGGGGGGGGCAACAGATACGCAGTATTTT. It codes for CASSQDSVVGGATDTQYF.